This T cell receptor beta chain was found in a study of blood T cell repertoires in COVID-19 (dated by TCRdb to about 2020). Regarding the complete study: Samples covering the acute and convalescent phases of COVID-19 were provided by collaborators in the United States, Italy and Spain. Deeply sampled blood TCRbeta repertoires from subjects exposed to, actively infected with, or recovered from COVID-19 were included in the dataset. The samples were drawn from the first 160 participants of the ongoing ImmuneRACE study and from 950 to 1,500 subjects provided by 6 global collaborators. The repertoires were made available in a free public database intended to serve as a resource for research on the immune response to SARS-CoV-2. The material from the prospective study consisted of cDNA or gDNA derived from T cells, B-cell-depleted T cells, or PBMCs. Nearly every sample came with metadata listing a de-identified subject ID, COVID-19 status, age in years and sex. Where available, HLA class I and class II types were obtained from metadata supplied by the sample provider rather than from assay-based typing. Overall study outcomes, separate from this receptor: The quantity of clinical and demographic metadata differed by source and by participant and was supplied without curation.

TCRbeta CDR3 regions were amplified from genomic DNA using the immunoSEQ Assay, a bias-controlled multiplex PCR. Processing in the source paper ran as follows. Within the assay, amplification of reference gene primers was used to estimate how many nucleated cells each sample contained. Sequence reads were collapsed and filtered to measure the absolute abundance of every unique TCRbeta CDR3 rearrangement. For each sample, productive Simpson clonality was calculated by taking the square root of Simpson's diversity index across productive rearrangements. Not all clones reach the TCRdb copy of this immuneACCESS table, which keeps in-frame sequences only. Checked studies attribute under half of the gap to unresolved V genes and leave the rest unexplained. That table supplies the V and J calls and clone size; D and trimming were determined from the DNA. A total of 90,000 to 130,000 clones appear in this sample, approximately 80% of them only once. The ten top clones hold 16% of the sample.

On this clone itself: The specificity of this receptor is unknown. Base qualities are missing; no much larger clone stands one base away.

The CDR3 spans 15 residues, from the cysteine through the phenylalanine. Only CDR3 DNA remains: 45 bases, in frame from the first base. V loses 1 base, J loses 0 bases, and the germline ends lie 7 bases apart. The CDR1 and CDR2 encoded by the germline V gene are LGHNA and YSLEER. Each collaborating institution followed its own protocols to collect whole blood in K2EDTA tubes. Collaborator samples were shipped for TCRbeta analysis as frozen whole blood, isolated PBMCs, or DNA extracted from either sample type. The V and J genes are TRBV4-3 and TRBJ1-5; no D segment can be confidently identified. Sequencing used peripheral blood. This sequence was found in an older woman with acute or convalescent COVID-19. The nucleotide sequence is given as TGCGCCAGCAGCCAAGCCCCGGGTAGCAATCAGCCCCAGCATTTT. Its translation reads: CASSQAPGSNQPQHF.